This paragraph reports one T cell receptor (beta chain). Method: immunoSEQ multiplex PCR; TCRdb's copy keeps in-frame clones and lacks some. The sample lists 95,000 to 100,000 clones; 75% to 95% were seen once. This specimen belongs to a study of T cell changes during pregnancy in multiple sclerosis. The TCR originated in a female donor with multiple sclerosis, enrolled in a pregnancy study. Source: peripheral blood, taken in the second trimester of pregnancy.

The CDR3 loop is CASSFGQGLGSEETQYF. CDR3 nucleotides: TGTGCCAGCAGCTTTGGACAGGGTTTGGGTAGCGAAGAGACCCAGTACTTC. This rearrangement joins TRBV7-9 to TRBJ2-5, with 8 bases lining up with TRBD1. In germline, CDR1 is SEHNR, CDR2 FQNEAQ (reference sequence). This CDR3 has 17 residues. The V and J ends lost 3 bases and 3 bases, in that order; junction bases with no gene match: 12.